What follows are 7 T cell receptor beta chains derived from one specimen sequenced in a study of T cells in Graves' hyperthyroidism and ophthalmopathy. The source material, RNA transcripts, was used to amplify TCR beta CDR3 regions. The HTBI primer set was used in a first-round RT-PCR of the TCR CDR3. In TCRdb, the multiplex PCR reads were re-called with MiXCR into one record per CDR3 protein. The sample carries 600,000 to 700,000 distinct CDR3 sequences, approximately 15% recorded once. The sample consisted of blood. The receptors come from a woman aged 35 to 49 with Graves' ophthalmopathy.

The sample holds many counts of this clonotype. The V call is TRBV12-5, the J call TRBJ2-7, with unresolved D. CDR1 and CDR2 from the germline V gene are LGHNT and FRNRAP. Deletions cut 6 bases from V and 0 bases from J, with 6 bases between. This CDR3 spans 12 amino acids. This CDR3 is CASGLSSYEQYF. The CDR3 nucleotides are TGTGCTAGTGGGTTGAGCTCCTACGAGCAGTACTTC.

The V call is TRBV6-1, the J call TRBJ1-4; D is ambiguous. This CDR3 has 14 residues. The germline V gene has CDR1 MNHNS and CDR2 SASEGT. Trimming cost V 6 bases and J 8 bases, with 16 bases left between them. CDR3 nucleotides: TGTGCCAGCAGGAGCAGAGTCATTGGGGAAAAACTGTTTTTT. Translated, it gives CASRSRVIGEKLFF.

The sample holds a few counts of this clonotype. V gene TRBV29-1 combines with J gene TRBJ1-1, with D unclear. Between the trimmed V and J ends, which lost 2 bases and 4 bases, there was a span of 17 bases. This CDR3 has 15 amino acids. The germline CDR1 and CDR2 sequences are SQVTM and ANQGSEA. CDR3 in DNA: TGCAGCGTTGAACAGGATTTGGTAGAAGGCACTGAAGCTTTCTTT. It is translated as CSVEQDLVEGTEAFF. Full variable domain (outside the CDR3, taken from reference TRBV29-1 and TRBJ1-1): SAVISQKPSRDICQRGTSLTIQCQVDSQVTMMFWYRQQPGQSLTLIATANQGSEATYESGFVIDKFPISRPNLTFSTLTVSNMSPEDSSIYLCSVEQDLVEGTEAFFGQGTRLTVV.

The table lists this clonotype with many counts. V and J are TRBV6-4 and TRBJ1-1; D may be TRBD1 (6 bases). Trimming took 6 bases from V and 3 from J, leaving 20 bases between them. The CDR3 contains 16 residues. Per germline, CDR1 MRHNA and CDR2 SNTAGT. The CDR3 loop reads CASSPRGTGRDTEAFF. The CDR3 DNA sequence: TGTGCCAGCAGCCCAAGGGGAACAGGGAGGGACACTGAAGCTTTCTTT.

This clonotype was found a few times. The chain has TRBV6-2 or TRBV6-3 and TRBJ2-5; the D gene is possibly TRBD2 (5 bases). The CDR3 covers 12 residues. Germline values: CDR1 MNHEY, CDR2 SVGEGT. V gave up 4 bases and J gave up 8 bases, with 11 bases separating them. CDR3 region: CASSWLSGTQYF. In nucleotides, the CDR3 is TGTGCCAGCAGTTGGCTATCGGGAACCCAGTACTTC.

This clonotype was detected many times. The chain carries TRBV12-3 or TRBV12-4 and TRBJ1-2; 10 bases are shared with TRBD1. This CDR3 contains 15 residues. V shed 5 bases and J 3 bases; nucleotides not matched to a gene: 6. CDR3 in DNA: TGTGCCAGCAGTACCGGGACAGGGGACGACTATGGCTACACCTTC. Amino acids: CASSTGTGDDYGYTF.

This clonotype was seen repeatedly, ten times or more. This chain links TRBV6-2 or TRBV6-3 with TRBJ2-2; 7 positions agree with TRBD2. The CDR3 is 13 residues long. J lost 3 bases, V lost 8 bases, and 3 bases had no gene match. Germline CDR1 MNHEY, CDR2 SVGEGT. CDR3 coding DNA: TGTGCCAGCCGGGACTACTACACCGGGGAGCTGTTTTTT. Amino acids: CASRDYYTGELFF.